This entry lists 23 T cell receptor beta chains sequenced from one sample in a study of blood T cells in healthy people across ages. Together with a sample-barcoded 5' primer, a J-beta primer mix was included in a second PCR lasting about 6 to 11 cycles. One entry per CDR3 protein results from TCRdb running MiXCR on the 5' RACE reads. The sample lists about 780,000 distinct CDR3 sequences, about half occurring once. The material sequenced was blood. The receptors were gathered from a man of 80 years or more in good health.

This clonotype was recorded many times. The J gene is TRBJ2-7, the V gene TRBV7-2, with 8 bases fitting TRBD2. CDR1 is SGHTA, CDR2 FQGNSA, per germline. CDR3 size: 14 residues. V lost 0 bases and J lost 3; bases outside the gene matches: 1. DNA for the CDR3: TGTGCCAGCAGCTTAGCACTAGCGGACTACGAGCAGTACTTC. As protein: CASSLALADYEQYF. Drawing the rest from reference TRBV7-2 and TRBJ2-7, the complete variable domain is GAGVSQSPSNKVTEKGKDVELRCDPISGHTALYWYRQSLGQGLEFLIYFQGNSAPDKSGLPSDRFSAERTGGSVSTLTIQRTQQEDSAVYLCASSLALADYEQYFGPGTRLTVT.

This clonotype was observed a handful of times. The gene calls are TRBV21-1 and TRBJ2-3; the D call in the table, TRBD2, was not verified against the DNA. TRBV21-1 is noted as a pseudogene. The CDR3 sequence is 19 residues long. CDR3: CASSQSAGKRSLLTDTQYF. In nucleotides, the CDR3 is TGTGCCAGCAGCCAATCAGCAGGAAAGCGGAGCCTCCTCACAGATACGCAGTATTTT.

The chain joins TRBV20-1 to TRBJ2-7, with D maybe TRBD2 (7 bases). The CDR3 covers 14 residues. Germline V gene data show CDR1 as DFQATT and CDR2 as SNEGSKA (reference sequence). Trimming cost V 6 bases and J 3 bases, with 18 bases left between them. DNA for the CDR3: TGCAGTGCCCCGGGGGGCAGGGGAGGCTACGAGCAGTACTTC. Its protein is CSAPGGRGGYEQYF.

The chain joins TRBV20-1 to TRBJ2-1; 10 bases line up with TRBD2. The V segment lost 0 bases and the J segment 6 bases; nucleotides outside the gene matches: 5. The CDR3 is 15 residues long. Germline V lookup: CDR1 DFQATT, CDR2 SNEGSKA (reference sequence). In nucleotides, the CDR3 is TGCAGTGCTAGAGATCGACTAGCGGGTGCCAATGAGCAGTTCTTC. Amino acids: CSARDRLAGANEQFF.

This clonotype showed up just a few times. The chain has TRBV10-2 and TRBJ2-1; D call uncertain. Trimming pared 8 bases from V and 7 bases from J, leaving 15 bases between. CDR3 length: 13 amino acids. Germline CDR1 WSHSY, CDR2 SAAADI. The CDR3 coding sequence is TGCGCCAGCCTGGCTAGTCTTGGGAATGAGCAGTTCTTC. Translation gives CASLASLGNEQFF.

This clonotype was counted a few times. The CDR3 DNA reads as TGCAGTGCCCCCGAGGACAGTCCCGGGGCCCAGTACTTC. Translating gives CSAPEDSPGAQYF. The V and J genes are TRBV20-1 and TRBJ2-5; a weak D match, TRBD1 (6 bases). CDR1 DFQATT and CDR2 SNEGSKA come from the germline V gene (reference sequence). Trimming removed 6 bases at V and 9 bases at J, with 20 bases between. This CDR3 contains 13 residues.

CDR3: CASSEGTGGAVDEQYF. For the CDR3, the DNA is TGCGCCAGCAGCGAGGGGACAGGGGGCGCCGTCGACGAGCAGTACTTC. The V call is TRBV5-1, the J call TRBJ2-5; TRBD1 matches 12 bases. The end of the DNA fits TRBJ2-7 better, so the J call may be wrong. Looked up from germline, CDR1 is SGHRS and CDR2 is YFSETQ. The length of the CDR3 is 16 residues.

The V and J genes are TRBV20-1 and TRBJ2-6; 7 bases align to TRBD2. There are 17 residues in the CDR3. Trimming removed 0 bases from V and 0 bases from J; junction bases left unmatched: 5. Germline values: CDR1 DFQATT, CDR2 SNEGSKA (reference sequence). The CDR3 sequence is CSAREMGGGSGANVLTF. The CDR3 DNA sequence: TGCAGTGCTAGAGAAATGGGGGGGGGCTCTGGGGCCAACGTCCTGACTTTC.

The chain employs TRBV29-1 and TRBJ2-3; TRBD1 is a possible D gene (5 bases). Trimming shortened V by 7 bases and J by 2 bases, and 16 bases separated the two germline ends. The length of the CDR3 is 14 residues. The V gene's germline CDR1 is SQVTM and CDR2 ANQGSEA. Here the CDR3 reads CSGQGSRVTDTQYF. The CDR3 nucleotides read TGCAGCGGACAAGGTAGCAGGGTCACAGATACGCAGTATTTT.

Concerning this clonotype itself: At one end the junction does not follow the germline gene, possibly because of a read error. This chain links TRBV5-6 with TRBJ2-7, with D unresolved. The CDR3 covers 14 residues. CDR1 is SGHDT, CDR2 YYEEEE, per germline. CDR3 nucleotide sequence: TGTGCCGGCAGCCGGGCCGCTAGACGGTCAGAGCAGTACTTC. Protein product: CAGSRAARRSEQYF. Full variable domain (missing parts from reference TRBV5-6 and TRBJ2-7): DAGVTQSPTHLIKTRGQQVTLRCSPKSGHDTVSWYQQALGQGPQFIFQYYEEEERQRGNFPDRFSGHQFPNYSSELNVNALLLGDSALYLCAGSRAARRSEQYFGPGTRLTVT.

The chain uses TRBV6-6 and TRBJ2-1, with D perhaps assigned TRBD1 or TRBD2 (5 bases each). CDR3 length: 12 residues. The V end was cut by 5 bases, the J end by 15 bases, with 17 bases between. Germline V lookup: CDR1 MNHNY, CDR2 SVGAGI (reference sequence). The CDR3 DNA is TGTGCCAGCAGTCCCTTGGGACCCCAAATGTTCTTC. It is translated as CASSPLGPQMFF.

This clonotype was counted a few times. The rearrangement links TRBV5-1 to TRBJ1-4; the D gene is possibly TRBD1 (5 bases). This CDR3 spans 16 amino acids. Germline CDR1 and CDR2: SGHRS and YFSETQ. The V end lost 1 base, the J end lost 7 bases, and 17 bases lay between the germline ends. Here the CDR3 reads CASSLRIQGVGEKLFF. DNA of the CDR3: TGCGCCAGCAGCTTGAGGATCCAGGGTGTTGGTGAAAAACTGTTTTTT.

The V gene is TRBV29-1, the J gene TRBJ2-1; D unclear. V was clipped by 8 bases and J by 4 bases, with 18 bases between them. In germline, CDR1 is SQVTM, CDR2 ANQGSEA. CDR3 length: 14 amino acids. This chain's CDR3 is CSLGMSENYNEQFF. The CDR3 nucleotides are TGCAGCCTGGGCATGAGTGAGAATTACAATGAGCAGTTCTTC.

V is TRBV27 and J is TRBJ2-4; TRBD2 might be the D (5 bases). The J call may not be correct, given that the DNA end is closer to TRBJ2-7. Looked up from germline, CDR1 is MNHEY and CDR2 is SMNVEV (reference sequence). The CDR3 is made up of 14 amino acids. CDR3 region: CASSRFGEPYEQYF. The CDR3 DNA follows: TGTGCCAGCAGTCGCTTCGGGGAGCCCTACGAGCAGTACTTC.

The chain employs TRBV5-6 and TRBJ2-3, with 7 positions matching TRBD1. The V segment lost 4 bases and the J segment 0 bases; nucleotides outside the gene matches: 17. There are 19 residues in the CDR3. CDR1 SGHDT and CDR2 YYEEEE come from the germline V gene. CDR3 amino acids: CASSRPTGNRARSTDTQYF. The CDR3 DNA follows: TGTGCCAGCAGCCGCCCGACAGGGAACCGGGCCCGGAGCACAGATACGCAGTATTTT.

This sequence joins TRBV29-1 and TRBJ2-1; 10 bases agree with TRBD2. CDR3 length: 17 residues. Germline V gene data show CDR1 as SQVTM and CDR2 as ANQGSEA. J lost 0 bases, V lost 3 bases, and 8 bases had no gene match. The CDR3, as DNA: TGCAGCGTTGAGCCTAGCGGGAGCCCCAGCTCCTACAATGAGCAGTTCTTC. It is translated as CSVEPSGSPSSYNEQFF.

The genes are TRBV11-2 and TRBJ2-1; no reliable D call. The CDR3 length is 15 residues. Germline CDR1 and CDR2: SGHAT and FQNNGV. Trimming stripped 1 base from V and 0 bases from J, with 7 bases between. The CDR3 DNA reads TGTGCCAGCAGCTTAGCACTTCGCTCCTACAATGAGCAGTTCTTC. Translation gives CASSLALRSYNEQFF.

To note about this clonotype: Possible read error: a much larger clone is one base away. The gene calls are TRBV6-5 and TRBJ2-7, with D hard to call. CDR1 is MNHEY, CDR2 SVGAGI, per germline. Trimming cost V 0 bases and J 7 bases, with 10 bases left between them. CDR3 size: 13 residues. CDR3 residues: CASSYSGSDEQYF. The CDR3 DNA reads TGTGCCAGCAGTTACTCGGGCTCCGATGAGCAGTACTTC.

The rearrangement joins TRBV20-1 to TRBJ2-1; 9 bases are shared with TRBD1. With V trimmed by 2 bases and J by 3 bases, 8 bases remained unmatched. Per germline, CDR1 DFQATT and CDR2 SNEGSKA (reference sequence). The CDR3 contains 16 residues. The CDR3 DNA reads as TGCAGTGCTAGAAGCGACAGGGGGGACCACTACAATGAGCAGTTCTTC. This sequence encodes CSARSDRGDHYNEQFF.

With regard to this clonotype: At one end the junction does not follow the germline gene, possibly because of a read error. CDR3 loop: CAGSAQGAIDTQYF. The CDR3 DNA reads as TGTGCCGGCAGCGCACAGGGGGCAATAGATACGCAGTATTTT. The chain carries TRBV7-2 and TRBJ2-3; 9 bases align to TRBD1. This CDR3 is built from 14 residues. Germline lookup yields CDR1 SGHTA and CDR2 FQGNSA.

This clonotype was picked up a small number of times. The J gene is TRBJ2-7, the V gene TRBV20-1; 7 bases map to TRBD1. Trimming at V came to 6 bases and at J to 5 bases, leaving 16 bases not matched to a gene. Germline values: CDR1 DFQATT, CDR2 SNEGSKA (reference sequence). The CDR3 length is 15 residues. This chain's CDR3 is CSATQTGPLLNEQYF. DNA for the CDR3: TGCAGTGCAACTCAGACAGGGCCGTTGTTGAACGAGCAGTACTTC.

The V gene is TRBV20-1, the J gene TRBJ2-1; 9 nucleotides match TRBD2. The CDR3 contains 13 residues. The V gene's germline CDR1 is DFQATT and CDR2 SNEGSKA (reference sequence). Trimming at V came to 4 bases and at J to 5 bases, leaving 3 bases not matched to a gene. CDR3 nucleotides: TGCAGTGCTATTGGCGGGAGGGACAATGAGCAGTTCTTC. Residues: CSAIGGRDNEQFF.

The chain links TRBV28 to TRBJ1-5; D is unresolved. The CDR3 sequence is 16 residues long. Trimming shortened V by 1 base and J by 4 bases, and 14 bases separated the two germline ends. CDR1 is MDHEN and CDR2 is SYDVKM in the germline V gene. This chain's CDR3 is CASSLYGITPNQPQHF. The CDR3 DNA is TGTGCCAGCAGTTTATATGGGATCACACCTAATCAGCCCCAGCATTTT.